The entry below gives a single T cell receptor beta chain sequence along with its context. The data belong to a study of blood T cell repertoires in COVID-19. Overall study: COVID-19 samples, acute and convalescent, were from the United States, Italy and Spain. From T cells, B-cell-depleted T cells, or PBMCs came the material, which was cDNA or gDNA.

The CDR3 runs to 15 residues. The V and J ends lost 5 bases and 0 bases, in that order; junction bases with no gene match: 4. The germline CDR1 and CDR2 sequences are SEHNR and FQNEAQ (reference sequence). All recovered Cohort 3 donors got two negative PCRs, got clearance, or saw symptom resolution. Assay used: immunoSEQ multiplex PCR; TCRdb lists only in-frame clones, some missing. The sample contains 150,000 to 200,000 clones, 82% of which appear only once. The receptor was derived from a man aged 40-50 years who had recovered from COVID-19. What was sequenced was PBMCs or T cells enriched from blood (not recorded which). J is TRBJ1-1 and V is TRBV7-9; 9 bases match TRBD1. This CDR3 reads CASSGQGTMNTEAFF. The CDR3, as DNA: TGTGCCAGCAGCGGACAGGGGACCATGAACACTGAAGCTTTCTTT. Supplemented by reference TRBV7-9 and TRBJ1-1, the full variable domain reads DTGVSQNPRHKITKRGQNVTFRCDPISEHNRLYWYRQTLGQGPEFLTYFQNEAQLEKSRLLSDRFSAERPKGSFSTLEIQRTEQGDSAMYLCASSGQGTMNTEAFFGQGTRLTVV.